This T cell receptor (beta chain) was sequenced for a study of cytomegalovirus exposure and HLA in healthy donors. Study in general: A prior study identified 117 million unique TCR beta sequences from roughly 170 million T cells. Researchers found that under 90% of 350 to 500 genotyped donors fell within the Caucasian-associated ancestry cluster. Study outcomes and limitations: The study flagged some 170 TCR beta chains as cytomegalovirus-associated. Per a later analysis, HLA-associated TCR beta chains showed more clonal expansion than other, equally common TCR beta chains.

Primers included in the PCR were 60 Vbeta and 13 Jbeta primers. Measured with immunoSEQ multiplex PCR; TCRdb has only the in-frame clones, and not every one. The sample records around 160,000 clones, about 83% being singletons. With regard to this clone: Its antigen is not known.

V dropped 2 bases and J dropped 6 bases, with 8 bases sitting between them. There are 12 residues in the CDR3. Germline CDR1 MNHEY, CDR2 SVGAGI. The sample was PBMCs. This receptor was identified in a man aged 35 to 55 in good health and CMV-seropositive. The chain is built from TRBV6-5 and TRBJ2-7; the D gene is possibly TRBD1 (6 bases). The CDR3 DNA follows: TGTGCCAGCAGTTACACAGGGCGCGAGCAGTACTTC. It yields the protein CASSYTGREQYF.